A selection of T cell receptor beta chains follows, all from one sample in a study of shared clonotypes between healthy human individuals. Libraries were prepared by immunoSEQ multiplex PCR; TCRdb keeps only in-frame clonotypes and omits some of them. The sample lists approximately 2.3 million clones; approximately 95% were seen once. Material: naive CD4+ T cells from PBMCs. The receptors derive from a man younger than 35 in good health. Some clones in this sample may be carry-over from other donors' samples. Each CDR3 is given with its conserved first and last residue. The D gene is left open where the match is weak. Some rows have no size entry. The others give once, few or many, or a class for an expanded clone.

-	TRBV28	TRBJ2-3	-	CASGTGDTDTQYF	TGTGCCAGCGGAACGGGGGACACAGATACGCAGTATTTT
-	TRBV18	TRBJ2-7	-	CASSPGQAFGEQYF	TGTGCCAGCTCACCAGGGCAGGCCTTCGGCGAGCAGTACTTC
-	TRBV10-3	TRBJ2-5	TRBD2	CAIRGLDQETQYF	TGTGCCATCAGAGGACTAGACCAAGAGACCCAGTACTTC
-	TRBV7-9	TRBJ2-2	TRBD1	CAIGRTGTGDSGELFF	TGTGCCATCGGGCGTACCGGGACAGGTGATTCCGGGGAGCTGTTTTTT
-	TRBV5-5	TRBJ1-5	-	CASSLIQGLGQPQHF	TGTGCCAGCAGCTTGATACAGGGATTGGGTCAGCCCCAGCATTTT
-	TRBV14	TRBJ2-2	-	CASSQFVGELFF	TGTGCCAGCAGCCAATTCGTGGGGGAGCTGTTTTTT
-	TRBV28	TRBJ1-2	-	CASSLSGKGYGYTF	TGTGCCAGCAGTTTATCGGGGAAAGGGTATGGCTACACCTTC
-	TRBV2	TRBJ2-7	TRBD2	CASSEASGSGYEQYF	TGTGCCAGCAGTGAAGCGAGCGGGAGCGGATACGAGCAGTACTTC
once	TRBV6-5	TRBJ2-7	-	CASSPTPSYEQYF	TGTGCCAGCAGCCCGACTCCTTCCTACGAGCAGTACTTC
once	TRBV5-1	TRBJ2-1	-	CASSLSLKSSYNEQFF	TGCGCCAGCAGCTTGAGTCTGAAGAGCTCCTACAATGAGCAGTTCTTC
-	TRBV18	TRBJ2-5	TRBD1	CASSPLQGRETQYF	TGTGCCAGCTCACCACTACAGGGGCGGGAGACCCAGTACTTC
-	TRBV14	TRBJ2-1	TRBD2	CASSLTSGSYNEQFF	TGTGCCAGCAGCCTGACTAGCGGGTCCTACAATGAGCAGTTCTTC
-	TRBV5-4	TRBJ2-5	TRBD2	CASSARLAGAQETQYF	TGTGCCAGCAGCGCAAGACTAGCGGGAGCCCAAGAGACCCAGTACTTC
-	TRBV15	TRBJ1-2	-	CATSPRRGENNYGYTF	TGTGCCACCAGCCCCCGTCGGGGGGAAAATAACTATGGCTACACCTTC
-	TRBV13	TRBJ1-4	-	CASSPPGRVNEKLFF	TGTGCCAGCAGCCCCCCCGGGAGGGTTAATGAAAAACTGTTTTTT
-	TRBV11-3	TRBJ2-1	TRBD1	CASSFGTGGFNEQFF	TGTGCCAGCAGCTTCGGGACAGGGGGCTTCAATGAGCAGTTCTTC
-	TRBV7-2	TRBJ2-1	-	CASSLSVRGEQFF	TGTGCCAGCAGCTTATCGGTCAGGGGTGAGCAGTTCTTC
-	TRBV9	TRBJ1-4	TRBD1	CASSPYTTGTGNEKLFF	TGTGCCAGCAGCCCGTACACCACCGGGACAGGGAATGAAAAACTGTTTTTT
-	TRBV7-9	TRBJ1-1	-	CASSTTYTEAFF	TGTGCCAGCAGTACGACTTACACTGAAGCTTTCTTT
-	TRBV28	TRBJ1-1	-	CASLRNTEAFF	TGTGCCAGCCTTAGGAACACTGAAGCTTTCTTT
-	TRBV5-4	TRBJ2-3	-	CASSLRALSPTDTQYF	TGTGCCAGCAGCTTGAGGGCCTTGTCCCCCACAGATACGCAGTATTTT
-	TRBV5-4	TRBJ1-4	TRBD1	CASGQGQEKLFF	TGTGCCAGCGGACAGGGTCAAGAAAAACTGTTTTTT
-	TRBV5-1	TRBJ2-7	-	CASSLVGTSSYEQYF	TGCGCCAGCAGCTTGGTTGGAACTAGCTCCTACGAGCAGTACTTC
-	TRBV7-9	TRBJ2-1	TRBD2	CASSSGSRSYNEQFF	TGTGCCAGCAGCAGCGGGAGTCGCTCCTACAATGAGCAGTTCTTC
-	TRBV28	TRBJ2-7	-	CASSSGGGAIYEQYF	TGTGCCAGCAGTAGTGGGGGGGGCGCGATCTACGAGCAGTACTTC
-	TRBV5-1	TRBJ1-2	TRBD1	CASSTGIGGGRPTDGYTF	TGCGCCAGCAGCACGGGGATAGGGGGCGGGAGGCCGACAGATGGCTACACCTTC
-	TRBV11-3	TRBJ2-3	TRBD2	CASSKSGTSGTDTQYF	TGTGCCAGCAGCAAATCCGGGACTAGCGGCACAGATACGCAGTATTTT
-	TRBV7-9	TRBJ2-1	-	CASSLGDEQFF	TGTGCCAGCAGCTTAGGTGATGAGCAGTTCTTC
-	TRBV27	TRBJ2-7	TRBD2	CASRGGSRYEQYF	TGTGCCAGCAGGGGCGGGAGCAGGTACGAGCAGTACTTC
-	TRBV12-2	TRBJ1-3	-	CASRSRFTIYF	TGTGCAAGTCGCTCCAGATTCACCATATATTTT
-	TRBV28	TRBJ2-3	-	CASSSSGTPQSTQYF	TGTGCCAGCAGTTCATCCGGGACTCCACAGAGTACGCAGTATTTT
-	TRBV18	TRBJ1-1	-	CASSEATGLNTEAFF	TGTGCCAGCTCCGAGGCGACAGGCCTTAACACTGAAGCTTTCTTT
-	TRBV7-6	TRBJ2-3	TRBD1	CASSSRYSRGIDTQYF	TGTGCCAGCAGCTCACGTTATTCCAGGGGGATAGATACGCAGTATTTT
-	TRBV15	TRBJ2-1	TRBD1	CATSRDRAGGNNEQFF	TGTGCCACCAGCAGAGATCGGGCAGGGGGAAACAATGAGCAGTTCTTC
-	TRBV5-4	TRBJ1-1	-	CASSLQGATEAFF	TGTGCCAGCAGCTTGCAGGGCGCCACTGAAGCTTTCTTT
once	TRBV19	TRBJ1-2	-	CASRDSFYGYTF	TGTGCCAGTAGGGACAGCTTCTATGGCTACACCTTC
-	TRBV18	TRBJ2-3	TRBD1	CASSPETGGDTQYF	TGTGCCAGCTCACCGGAAACAGGGGGCGATACGCAGTATTTT
-	TRBV6-1	TRBJ2-7	-	CASRRQAPYEQYF	TGTGCCAGCAGGAGACAGGCCCCCTACGAGCAGTACTTC
-	TRBV29-1	TRBJ1-2	-	CSVQTGDYGYTF	TGCAGCGTCCAGACAGGCGACTATGGCTACACCTTC
-	TRBV25-1	TRBJ1-6	-	CASSWEDNSPLHF	TGTGCCAGCAGCTGGGAAGACAATTCACCCCTCCACTTT
-	TRBV10-3	TRBJ2-3	-	CAISGGFSRESTDTQYF	TGTGCCATCAGTGGGGGTTTTTCTCGGGAGAGCACAGATACGCAGTATTTT
-	TRBV18	TRBJ1-2	-	CASSPPSSTAGYTF	TGTGCCAGCTCACCTCCCTCAAGCACAGCGGGCTACACCTTC
-	TRBV5-1	TRBJ1-1	-	CASSSQGGNTEAFF	TGCGCCAGCAGCTCACAGGGAGGGAACACTGAAGCTTTCTTT
-	TRBV6-5	TRBJ2-7	TRBD1	CASRGTGITYEQYF	TGTGCCAGCAGGGGGACAGGGATCACCTACGAGCAGTACTTC
-	TRBV10-3	TRBJ1-5	-	CAISEGQGGQPQHF	TGTGCCATCAGTGAAGGCCAGGGTGGGCAGCCCCAGCATTTT
-	TRBV30	TRBJ2-7	-	CAWSQGVGRGNYEQYF	TGTGCCTGGAGCCAGGGGGTCGGGCGGGGGAACTACGAGCAGTACTTC
-	TRBV28	TRBJ2-7	-	CASTPGGGPFEQYF	TGTGCCAGCACCCCAGGGGGAGGCCCCTTCGAGCAGTACTTC
-	TRBV5-1	TRBJ1-1	-	CASSFAGVGTEAFF	TGCGCCAGCAGCTTTGCAGGGGTGGGCACTGAAGCTTTCTTT
-	TRBV29-1	TRBJ1-4	-	CSVRGLANEKLFF	TGCAGCGTCCGGGGGCTCGCTAATGAAAAACTGTTTTTT
-	TRBV18	TRBJ2-3	-	CASSPRTVSTDTQYF	TGTGCCAGCTCACCAAGGACAGTTAGCACAGATACGCAGTATTTT
-	TRBV5-1	TRBJ2-7	-	CASSEAAVSYEQYF	TGCGCCAGCAGCGAGGCTGCAGTCTCCTACGAGCAGTACTTC
-	TRBV18	TRBJ2-5	-	CASSPFRETQYF	TGTGCCAGCTCACCGTTTCGGGAGACCCAGTACTTC
-	TRBV18	TRBJ2-1	TRBD1	CASSPDRRYSYNEQFF	TGTGCCAGCTCACCGGACAGGCGATATTCCTACAATGAGCAGTTCTTC
-	TRBV7-2	TRBJ1-3	-	CASSFRTDRSGNTIYF	TGTGCCAGCAGCTTTCGGACAGACCGATCTGGAAACACCATATATTTT
once	TRBV7-9	TRBJ2-3	TRBD1	CASSSDRQGATDTQYF	TGTGCCAGCAGCTCAGATAGACAGGGGGCAACCGATACGCAGTATTTT
-	TRBV21-1	TRBJ2-3	-	CASRIPRGADTQYF	TGTGCCAGCCGAATCCCCCGGGGGGCAGATACGCAGTATTTT
-	TRBV7-9	TRBJ2-7	TRBD1	CASSIGQGVYEQYF	TGTGCCAGCAGCATCGGACAGGGAGTTTACGAGCAGTACTTC
-	TRBV12-5	TRBJ2-3	-	CASGGSTDTQYF	TGTGCTAGTGGGGGTAGCACAGATACGCAGTATTTT